These 12 T cell receptor beta chains were all obtained from the same sample, sequenced in a study of blood T cell repertoires in COVID-19. Method: immunoSEQ multiplex PCR; TCRdb's copy keeps in-frame clones and lacks some. The data show about 210,000 clones, around four fifths seen once. What was sequenced was peripheral blood. The receptors originated from a woman between 45 and 60 years old with acute or convalescent COVID-19.

By proportion, this clone is large (0.1 to 1%). The CDR3, as DNA: TGTGCCAGCAGCCAAGATAGCGGGAGGCGGTTGGCAGATACGCAGTATTTT. Amino acid sequence: CASSQDSGRRLADTQYF. The chain is built from TRBV3-1 (or the pseudogene TRBV3-2) and TRBJ2-3, with TRBD2 identical over 10 bases. The CDR3 extends over 17 amino acids. CDR1 and CDR2 (germline): LGHDT, YNNKEL (reference sequence). V dropped 0 bases and J dropped 4; count of bases not matched to a gene: 7.

The chain couples TRBV2 to TRBJ1-6; 10 positions match TRBD1. Germline V gene lookup returns CDR1 SNHLY and CDR2 FYNNEI. The CDR3 runs to 15 residues. V lost 5 bases and J lost 5; bases outside the gene matches: 3. The chain's CDR3 is CASSTTGGDNSPLHF. In nucleotides, the CDR3 is TGTGCCAGCAGTACGACAGGGGGCGATAATTCACCCCTCCACTTT.

The chain joins TRBV5-1 to TRBJ2-7, with D tentatively TRBD1 (5 bases). The CDR3 runs 16 residues. The V end was cut by 0 bases, the J end by 3 bases, with 16 bases between. Germline V gives CDR1 SGHRS, CDR2 YFSETQ. The CDR3 sequence is CASSLVPGPGNYEQYF. The CDR3 DNA reads TGCGCCAGCAGCTTGGTCCCTGGTCCAGGGAACTACGAGCAGTACTTC.

The V and J genes are TRBV7-9 and TRBJ2-3, with a weak D call TRBD2 (5 bases). Per the germline V gene, CDR1 is SEHNR and CDR2 is FQNEAQ (reference sequence). CDR3 size: 16 residues. The V and J ends lost 5 bases and 0 bases respectively, with 15 bases between them. The CDR3 protein is CASSPLTGVSTDTQYF. The CDR3 DNA sequence: TGTGCCAGCAGCCCGCTAACCGGGGTTAGCACAGATACGCAGTATTTT. Using reference TRBV7-9 and TRBJ2-3 for the parts outside the CDR3, the full variable domain is DTGVSQNPRHKITKRGQNVTFRCDPISEHNRLYWYRQTLGQGPEFLTYFQNEAQLEKSRLLSDRFSAERPKGSFSTLEIQRTEQGDSAMYLCASSPLTGVSTDTQYFGPGTRLTVL.

The chain recombines TRBV5-3 with TRBJ1-3; D possibly corresponds to TRBD1 (5 bases). TRBV5-3 is identified as an open reading frame with a role that is uncertain. This CDR3 spans 16 amino acids. The V end was cut by 8 bases, the J end by 2 bases, with 20 bases between. This CDR3 is CARRRGSDHAGNTIYF. CDR3 DNA: TGTGCCAGGCGGCGGGGCAGTGACCACGCTGGAAACACCATATATTTT.

Only a few counts were recorded for this clone. The chain combines TRBV29-1 with TRBJ1-2, with D uncertain. CDR1 SQVTM and CDR2 ANQGSEA come from the germline V gene. The V end lost 4 bases, the J end lost 8 bases, and 14 bases lay between the germline ends. CDR3 length: 12 amino acids. CDR3 residues: CSVGERVLGYTF. CDR3 nucleotides: TGCAGCGTTGGGGAGAGGGTGCTGGGCTACACCTTC.

The chain joins TRBV24-1 to TRBJ2-3; the match to TRBD2 covers 14 bases. From germline, CDR1 is KGHDR and CDR2 SFDVKD. The CDR3 totals 16 residues. J lost 5 bases, V lost 7 bases, and 7 bases had no gene match. The CDR3 DNA follows: TGTGCCACCAGCATAGGGACTAGCGGGAGTAAAGATACGCAGTATTTT. Amino acids: CATSIGTSGSKDTQYF.

The chain carries TRBV3-1 (or the pseudogene TRBV3-2) and TRBJ1-2, with a possible D match to TRBD1 (6 bases). CDR3 size: 13 residues. Trimming took off 6 bases at V and 2 bases at J, with 10 bases between the two ends. Germline CDR1 reads LGHDT; CDR2 reads YNNKEL (reference sequence). DNA of the CDR3: TGTGCCAGCAGAGGACAGAAAAACTATGGCTACACCTTC. This translates into CASRGQKNYGYTF.

This clone was counted only a few times. V and J are TRBV18 and TRBJ1-1; TRBD1 is a possible D gene (5 bases). Germline V CDR1 and CDR2: KGHSH, LQKENI. There are 13 residues in the CDR3. V lost 0 bases to trimming and J lost 8 bases, with 10 bases between them. CDR3 DNA: TGTGCCAGCTCACCACCGTCCAGGGTGGAAGCTTTCTTT. Translated, it gives CASSPPSRVEAFF.

The rearrangement uses TRBV28 and TRBJ2-1, with D maybe TRBD2 (6 bases). Germline V gene sequence: CDR1 MDHEN, CDR2 SYDVKM. This CDR3 is 13 amino acids long. With 5 bases removed from V and 15 bases from J, the gap between germline ends came to 20 bases. The CDR3 nucleotides are TGTGCCAGCAGTCCGCTGGGGGGATTTCTAGGGTTCTTC. This codes for CASSPLGGFLGFF. Variable domain in full (rest from reference TRBV28 and TRBJ2-1): DVKVTQSSRYLVKRTGEKVFLECVQDMDHENMFWYRQDPGLGLRLIYFSYDVKMKEKGDIPEGYSVSREKKERFSLILESASTNQTSMYLCASSPLGGFLGFFGPGTRLTVL.

The V gene is TRBV24-1, the J gene TRBJ2-3; D possibly corresponds to TRBD1 (5 bases). V was shortened by 5 bases and J by 6 bases, with 14 bases between the two germline ends. This CDR3 contains 14 residues. Germline assignment: CDR1 KGHDR and CDR2 SFDVKD. CDR3 in amino acids: CATSGTGVSDTQYF. The CDR3 DNA reads as TGTGCCACCAGTGGCACAGGCGTGTCCGATACGCAGTATTTT.

The chain couples TRBV30 to TRBJ1-1; no clear D gene. The CDR3 has 13 amino acids. The V and J ends lost 0 bases and 7 bases respectively, with 12 bases between them. Germline CDR1 and CDR2: GTSNPN and SVGIG (reference sequence). Written as DNA, the CDR3 is TGTGCCTGGAGTGTAAACAGTGTGGGTGAAGCTTTCTTT. This encodes CAWSVNSVGEAFF.